The 7 T cell receptor beta chains listed next were all sequenced from one sample in a study of regulatory T cells in long-lasting Graves disease. CDR3-region Arm-PCR and iRepertoire HTBI primers produced the TCR beta libraries. TCRdb ran MiXCR on the multiplex PCR reads and lists one entry per CDR3 protein. The sample holds approximately 400,000 distinct CDR3 sequences, 12% seen once. Time point given: newly diagnosed GD, antithyroid drugs for less than 3 months. With RNA extracted from PBMCs as input, the TCR library was made. The data also belong to a second study, concerning T cells in Graves' hyperthyroidism and ophthalmopathy.

The sequencing here drew on peripheral blood mononuclear cells (PBMCs), taken at new diagnosis, from a patient treated with antithyroid drugs. These receptors all come from a woman aged 18-30 years with Graves disease.

This clonotype was observed a few times. The chain is built from TRBV6-1 and TRBJ1-2; 7 bases line up with TRBD1. CDR1 and CDR2 (germline): MNHNS, SASEGT. With 6 bases clipped from V and 7 bases from J, the junction kept 11 bases outside the gene matches. This CDR3 comprises 14 residues. Written as DNA, the CDR3 is TGTGCCAGCAGGCCCTTCACAGGGGCCGGTGGCTACACCTTC. Protein sequence: CASRPFTGAGGYTF.

At least ten counts were recorded for this clonotype. The chain uses TRBV28 and TRBJ2-3; no clear D gene. Trimming left V 6 bases short and J 0 bases short, with 4 bases between. The CDR3 is 12 amino acids. From germline, CDR1 is MDHEN and CDR2 SYDVKM. The CDR3 nucleotides are TGTGCCAGCAGCTTAAGCACAGATACGCAGTATTTT. This sequence encodes CASSLSTDTQYF.

This chain joins TRBV29-1 and TRBJ2-1, with 7 nucleotides matching TRBD1. The CDR3 totals 13 residues. The V and J ends lost 7 bases and 7 bases, in that order; junction bases with no gene match: 10. Germline lookup yields CDR1 SQVTM and CDR2 ANQGSEA. The CDR3 loop reads CSAYRGGGNEQFF. DNA of the CDR3: TGCAGCGCGTACAGGGGCGGTGGGAATGAGCAGTTCTTC.

A word on this clonotype: A read error may explain this, as a much larger clone is one base away. The chain links TRBV12-3 or TRBV12-4 to TRBJ2-1, with 9 bases matching TRBD2. The CDR3 contains 14 residues. Germline trimming cut 5 bases from V and 5 bases from J; bases unmatched to any gene: 4. The DNA of the CDR3 is TGTGCCAGCAGTCGGACTAGCGTGAACAATGAGCAGTTCTTC. This gives the protein CASSRTSVNNEQFF.

This clonotype has at least ten counts. At one of its ends the junction is not consistent with the germline gene, which may arise from a read error. V usage is TRBV7-9 and J usage is TRBJ1-2; TRBD1 aligns across 8 bases. The CDR3 runs 15 residues. Per germline, CDR1 SEHNR and CDR2 FQNEAQ (reference sequence). CDR3 amino acids: CASSRPTGGNDGYTF. The CDR3 nucleotides read TGTGCCAGCAGCCGACCCACAGGGGGTAACGATGGCTACACCTTC. Full variable domain (remainder filled in from reference TRBV7-9 and TRBJ1-2): DTGVSQNPRHKITKRGQNVTFRCDPISEHNRLYWYRQTLGQGPEFLTYFQNEAQLEKSRLLSDRFSAERPKGSFSTLEIQRTEQGDSAMYLCASSRPTGGNDGYTFGSGTRLTVV.

The genes are TRBV4-2 and TRBJ2-7; D call uncertain. The ends were cut back, 5 bases at V and 1 base at J, with 12 bases in the middle. The germline gives CDR1 LGHNA, CDR2 YNFKEQ. CDR3 length equals 14 residues. The chain's CDR3 is CASSESVRSYEQYV. The DNA of the CDR3 is TGTGCCAGCAGCGAAAGCGTTCGGTCCTACGAGCAGTACGTC.

The chain couples TRBV19 to TRBJ2-1; 7 bases map to TRBD2. V shed 2 bases, J shed 3 bases, and the junction held 4 bases outside the gene matches. CDR1 is LNHDA and CDR2 is SQIVND in the germline V gene (reference sequence). This CDR3 has 15 residues. The CDR3, as DNA: TGTGCCAGTAGTATATCGGGGGGTGGCTACAATGAGCAGTTCTTC. This codes for CASSISGGGYNEQFF. The full variable domain, rest sourced from reference TRBV19 and TRBJ2-1, is DGGITQSPKYLFRKEGQNVTLSCEQNLNHDAMYWYRQDPGQGLRLIYYSQIVNDFQKGDIAEGYSVSREKKESFPLTVTSAQKNPTAFYLCASSISGGGYNEQFFGPGTRLTVL.